This T cell receptor beta chain was captured in a study of Graves' ophthalmopathy and Graves' hyperthyroidism. General observations from the study: In separating ophthalmopathy from stable hyperthyroidism, a 13-signature model achieved nearly 90% sensitivity and about 80% specificity.

Fresh peripheral blood (more than 9.5 ml) yielded the PBMCs. This clonotype was recorded a few times. The antigen is not known. The CDR3 sequence is 15 residues long. V dropped 4 bases and J dropped 1; count of bases not matched to a gene: 2. Germline V CDR1 and CDR2: MGHRA, YSYEKL. RNA served as the template for amplifying TCR beta CDR3 regions. Scientists carried out first-round RT-PCR using HTBI primers and then a second-round multiplex PCR. A single record per CDR3 protein comes from TCRdb applying MiXCR to the multiplex PCR reads. Here the sample spans some 160,000 distinct CDR3 sequences, under 45% being singletons.

The rearrangement joins TRBV4-1 to TRBJ2-7; 12 bases match TRBD2. This sequence was found in a man aged 25-40 years with Graves' ophthalmopathy. The sequenced sample was peripheral blood. The CDR3 DNA is TGCGCCAGCAGCCTGACTAGCGGGGGTTCCTACGAGCAGTACTTC. As protein: CASSLTSGGSYEQYF.